This TCR beta chain was captured by sequencing in a study of cytomegalovirus exposure and HLA in healthy donors. Study results and limitations: Among TCR beta chains, those listed as cytomegalovirus-associated numbered under 200. Rarity characterized most TCR sequences, yet some public TCRs appeared in many donors. The classifier reportedly diagnosed cytomegalovirus status with high sensitivity and specificity.

Concerning this clone: The antigen is unknown.

Some clones are missing from TCRdb's copy, which holds only in-frame ones; the method was immunoSEQ multiplex PCR. The sample comprises around 70,000 clones, about 89% of which are singletons, and 3.1% rests with the top ten. The material sequenced was PBMCs. The TCR originated in a man between 18 and 35 years old in good health and CMV-seronegative.

The CDR3 DNA reads TGTGCCAGCAGCGACCGGGACAGGGTCCACAATGAGCAGTTCTTC. Its protein is CASSDRDRVHNEQFF. The chain has TRBV9 and TRBJ2-1, with 9 bases fitting TRBD1. V was pared by 3 bases and J by 5 bases, with 6 bases of the junction left unmatched. This CDR3 comprises 15 residues. The germline CDR1 and CDR2 sequences are SGDLS and YYNGEE.